The 18 T cell receptor beta chains below all came from one sample that was sequenced in a study of monozygotic twins with inflammatory bowel disease. TCRdb reprocessed the 5' RACE reads, keeping one entry per CDR3 protein, no DNA. The sample includes around 210,000 distinct CDR3 sequences. What was sequenced was blood. The receptors were sampled from a human donor with ulcerative colitis or Crohn's disease, or a healthy co-twin of an affected twin (not recorded which).

The V call is TRBV4-3, the J call TRBJ2-1; TCRdb proposes TRBD2, but this gene call is untestable without DNA. The length of the CDR3 is 18 residues. Germline lookup yields CDR1 LGHNA and CDR2 YSLEER. Here the CDR3 reads CASSQGGVRETADNEQFF.

The chain uses TRBV7-6 and TRBJ1-1; TCRdb selects TRBD1, and the lack of DNA leaves this call unchecked. Germline V CDR1 and CDR2: SGHVS, FNYEAQ. The CDR3 loop spans 16 amino acids. CDR3 in amino acids: CASSSWTGLKNTEAFF.

The V call is TRBV5-1, the J call TRBJ1-2; the D call from TCRdb, TRBD1, cannot be confirmed without DNA. CDR1 SGHRS and CDR2 YFSETQ come from the germline V gene. This CDR3 has 13 residues. CDR3 protein: CASSLMGVYGYTF.

This chain uses TRBV6-1 with TRBJ2-1; TCRdb indicates TRBD2, and absent DNA this call remains unverified. CDR1 is MNHNS, CDR2 SASEGT, per germline. The length of the CDR3 is 15 residues. The CDR3 sequence is CASTLPTVPYNEQFF.

J is TRBJ2-1 and V is TRBV20-1; TCRdb indicates TRBD2, and absent DNA this call remains unverified. Germline CDR1 is DFQATT and CDR2 is SNEGSKA (reference sequence). This CDR3 is 18 amino acids long. This CDR3 is CSASPGLAGLAVYNEQFF.

This chain uses TRBV5-1 with TRBJ1-3; the TRBD1 assignment by TCRdb is unverifiable without DNA. The germline V gene encodes CDR1 SGHRS and CDR2 YFSETQ. CDR3 length equals 15 residues. The CDR3 loop is CASSSLEGDGNTIYF.

The CDR3 loop is CASSLMGGLNTEAFF. The rearrangement links TRBV7-3 to TRBJ1-1; TCRdb returns TRBD1, unconfirmable since there is no DNA. Germline V CDR1 and CDR2: SGHTA, FQGTGA. The CDR3 spans 15 residues. The whole variable domain, remainder taken from reference TRBV7-3 and TRBJ1-1, is GAGVSQTPSNKVTEKGKYVELRCDPISGHTALYWYRQSLGQGPEFLIYFQGTGAADDSGLPNDRFFAVRPEGSVSTLKIQRTERGDSAVYLCASSLMGGLNTEAFFGQGTRLTVV.

This CDR3 reads CASSRTEVGTSTYNEQFF. The chain employs TRBV2 and TRBJ2-1; TCRdb lists TRBD2, though no DNA is available to test this call. This CDR3 is built from 18 residues. Germline V gene lookup returns CDR1 SNHLY and CDR2 FYNNEI.

The J gene is TRBJ2-2, the V gene TRBV9; TCRdb reports TRBD2, a call that lacks DNA to check it against. The germline V gene encodes CDR1 SGDLS and CDR2 YYNGEE. The length of the CDR3 is 19 residues. CDR3 amino acids: CASSVSAGGSNRQPGELFF.

This clonotype is identified as medium-sized from frequency. This chain joins TRBV28 and TRBJ1-1. This CDR3 is built from 14 residues. Germline V gene sequence: CDR1 MDHEN, CDR2 SYDVKM. CDR3: CASTLGLKGTEAFF. The full variable domain, with the rest looked up from reference TRBV28 and TRBJ1-1, is DVKVTQSSRYLVKRTGEKVFLECVQDMDHENMFWYRQDPGLGLRLIYFSYDVKMKEKGDIPEGYSVSREKKERFSLILESASTNQTSMYLCASTLGLKGTEAFFGQGTRLTVV.

The chain is built from TRBV7-9 and TRBJ2-3; TCRdb indicates TRBD2, and absent DNA this call remains unverified. The CDR3 sequence is 15 residues long. Germline CDR1 is SEHNR and CDR2 is FQNEAQ (reference sequence). The CDR3 sequence: CASSKTSGGTDTQYF.

The rearrangement uses TRBV6-1 and TRBJ1-1; as DNA is missing, the TRBD1 call by TCRdb cannot be tested. CDR1 is MNHNS and CDR2 is SASEGT in the germline V gene. The CDR3 sequence is 13 residues long. The chain's CDR3 is CASSESWERAAFF.

The chain carries TRBV5-1 and TRBJ1-1; TCRdb calls TRBD1, which cannot be checked without DNA. The CDR3 contains 15 residues. From germline, CDR1 is SGHRS and CDR2 YFSETQ. CDR3 loop: CASSFFGTVNTEAFF.

The gene calls are TRBV12-3 or TRBV12-4 and TRBJ1-1. The CDR3 totals 14 residues. The CDR3 protein is CASSFGLGNTEAFF.

The chain combines TRBV19 with TRBJ1-6. The CDR3 extends over 19 amino acids. Looked up from germline, CDR1 is LNHDA and CDR2 is SQIVND (reference sequence). This CDR3 is CASSTTGPTKSSYNSPLHF.

This sequence joins TRBV10-3 and TRBJ1-2. Germline V gene lookup returns CDR1 ENHRY and CDR2 SYGVKD. The CDR3 totals 13 residues. The CDR3 reads CAITAQDSYGYTF.

The V and J genes are TRBV24-1 and TRBJ1-1; TCRdb outputs TRBD1, but without DNA this stays unchecked. The germline V gene has CDR1 KGHDR and CDR2 SFDVKD. The CDR3 loop spans 15 amino acids. The CDR3: CATSDSTTTGTEAFF.

The genes are TRBV9 and TRBJ1-2; TCRdb proposes TRBD1, but this gene call is untestable without DNA. Germline lookup yields CDR1 SGDLS and CDR2 YYNGEE. There are 18 residues in the CDR3. The CDR3 region is CASSVEVGQGQEIYGYTF.